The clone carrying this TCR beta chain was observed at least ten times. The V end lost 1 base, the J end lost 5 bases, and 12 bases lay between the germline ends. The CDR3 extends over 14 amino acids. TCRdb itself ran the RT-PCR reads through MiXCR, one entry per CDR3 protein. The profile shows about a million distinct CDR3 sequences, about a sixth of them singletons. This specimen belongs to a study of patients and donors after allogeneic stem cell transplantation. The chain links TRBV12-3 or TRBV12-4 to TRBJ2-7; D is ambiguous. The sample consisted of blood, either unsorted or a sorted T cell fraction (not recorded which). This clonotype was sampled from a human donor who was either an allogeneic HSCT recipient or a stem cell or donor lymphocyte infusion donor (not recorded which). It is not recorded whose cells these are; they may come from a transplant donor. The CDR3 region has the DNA TGTGCCAGCAGTTTAGGTGGGGTAAGGGACGAGCAGTACTTC. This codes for CASSLGGVRDEQYF.